This TCR beta chain comes out of a study of CD8+ T cells in alopecia areata. There are a few counts of this clone. Trimming removed 4 bases at V and 9 bases at J, with 13 bases between. The germline V gene has CDR1 SQVTM and CDR2 ANQGSEA. The CDR3 has 12 residues. Described treatment: oral pan-JAK inhibitor, 5-10 mg twice daily. Extracted RNA was reverse transcribed, and the resulting cDNA served as sequencing template. Produced via immunoSEQ multiplex PCR; TCRdb's table is partial and in-frame only. The table lists tens of thousands of clones, 70% to 85% of them singletons, with roughly 17% in the top ten.

Sequences were derived from CD8+ T cells sorted from blood, sampled between weeks 43 and 45, from a patient treated with tofacitinib. The sequence was collected from a human donor with alopecia areata. The rearrangement uses TRBV29-1 and TRBJ1-5; no clear D. In nucleotides, the CDR3 is TGCAGCGTTGCGGCGGGCCATGGGCCCCAGCATTTT. It translates to CSVAAGHGPQHF.